The 17 T cell receptor beta chains given below trace back to one sample, sequenced in a study of blood T cell repertoires in COVID-19. Assay: immunoSEQ multiplex PCR; the TCRdb copy retains only in-frame clones and omits some. The profile shows roughly 250,000 clones, 90% to 95% of them singletons. Material: PBMCs or T cells enriched from blood (not recorded which). The receptors come from a woman aged 18-35 years who had recovered from COVID-19.

This rearrangement joins TRBV5-4 to TRBJ2-3, with D maybe TRBD2 (5 bases). V shed 2 bases and J shed 2 bases, with 12 bases lying between them. This CDR3 is built from 15 residues. The germline CDR1 and CDR2 sequences are SGHNT and YYREEE (reference sequence). The CDR3 nucleotides are TGTGCCAGCAGCTTAGGGCTAGCCCACACAGATACGCAGTATTTT. Protein sequence: CASSLGLAHTDTQYF.

V gene TRBV12-3 or TRBV12-4 combines with J gene TRBJ1-1; TRBD1 agrees at 9 bases. CDR3 length: 13 residues. V lost 6 bases to trimming and J lost 3 bases; unmatched junction nucleotides: 2. As DNA, the CDR3 is TGTGCCAGCAGGGGACAGGGCGACACTGAAGCTTTCTTT. This sequence encodes CASRGQGDTEAFF.

The chain recombines TRBV4-2 with TRBJ2-7; 8 nucleotides match TRBD2. Germline loops: CDR1 LGHNA, CDR2 YNFKEQ. J was trimmed by 4 bases and V by 1 base; bases with no gene match: 6. CDR3 length equals 15 residues. The CDR3 loop is CASSQAGGGSYEQYF. CDR3 nucleotides: TGTGCCAGCAGCCAAGCCGGCGGGGGGAGTTACGAGCAGTACTTC.

This chain uses TRBV7-8 with TRBJ2-3; 8 nucleotides match TRBD1. The CDR3 extends over 15 amino acids. Trimming removed 4 bases from V and 6 bases from J; junction bases left unmatched: 9. Germline CDR1 is SGHVS and CDR2 is FQNEAQ. The chain's CDR3 is CASSSIRQGRDTQYF. DNA for the CDR3: TGTGCCAGCAGCTCGATCCGACAGGGGCGCGATACGCAGTATTTT.

The chain is built from TRBV9 and TRBJ2-3; 8 nucleotides align to TRBD2. CDR1 is SGDLS and CDR2 is YYNGEE in the germline V gene. The ends lost 3 bases at V and 4 bases at J; junction bases unmatched: 7. The CDR3 totals 15 residues. CDR3 in amino acids: CASSDGRASADTQYF. CDR3 nucleotides: TGTGCCAGCAGCGACGGGAGGGCCAGCGCAGATACGCAGTATTTT.

The chain links TRBV28 to TRBJ2-2; the D is unclear. Germline V gene lookup returns CDR1 MDHEN and CDR2 SYDVKM. The V end was cut by 9 bases, the J end by 1 base, with 9 bases between. The length of the CDR3 is 13 residues. In nucleotides, the CDR3 is TGTGCCAGTTATAGTGGGAACACCGGGGAGCTGTTTTTT. It codes for CASYSGNTGELFF.

This clone has a single count. The chain employs TRBV10-3 and TRBJ1-2; 8 bases line up with TRBD1. V lost 1 base, J lost 8 bases, and 12 bases stayed unmatched. Germline V gives CDR1 ENHRY, CDR2 SYGVKD. The CDR3 contains 16 residues. CDR3 sequence: CAISEWGQEVGSGYTF. The CDR3 DNA follows: TGTGCCATCAGTGAGTGGGGACAGGAGGTGGGATCCGGCTACACCTTC.

The table lists this clone with a few counts. The CDR3 bases are TGTGCCAGCAAGCAATCAGGGGCTAGCAATCAGCCCCAGCATTTT. Amino acid sequence: CASKQSGASNQPQHF. The chain couples TRBV6-5 to TRBJ1-5; tentatively, D is TRBD1 (6 bases). The germline V and J ends were trimmed by 7 bases and 0 bases, with 13 bases remaining between them. The CDR3 totals 15 residues. In germline, CDR1 is MNHEY, CDR2 SVGAGI.

The rearrangement joins TRBV28 to TRBJ2-3, with 8 bases matching TRBD2. This CDR3 has 13 amino acids. Germline CDR1 is MDHEN and CDR2 is SYDVKM. V shed 11 bases and J 8 bases; nucleotides not matched to a gene: 12. CDR3 residues: CASTRGGSATQYF. The CDR3 DNA sequence: TGTGCCTCCACCCGGGGGGGTAGCGCTACGCAGTATTTT.

V and J are TRBV29-1 and TRBJ2-5; the D gene is possibly TRBD2 (7 bases). In germline, CDR1 is SQVTM, CDR2 ANQGSEA. The CDR3 contains 14 residues. Trimming cost V 4 bases and J 3 bases, with 15 bases left between them. CDR3 sequence reads: CSVVRGGAEETQYF. CDR3 nucleotide sequence: TGCAGCGTTGTTCGAGGGGGGGCCGAAGAGACCCAGTACTTC.

The rearrangement joins TRBV7-9 to TRBJ2-7; 8 bases map to TRBD2. Germline values: CDR1 SEHNR, CDR2 FQNEAQ (reference sequence). Trimming cost V 5 bases and J 4 bases; bases outside gene matches: 10. This CDR3 has 15 residues. CDR3 region: CASSPPRGEPYEQYF. The CDR3 region has the DNA TGTGCCAGCAGCCCACCGCGGGGGGAGCCTTACGAGCAGTACTTC.

V usage is TRBV7-9 and J usage is TRBJ2-5; D possibly corresponds to TRBD1 (6 bases). Germline CDR1 is SEHNR and CDR2 is FQNEAQ (reference sequence). V was pared by 3 bases and J by 5 bases, with 13 bases between. The CDR3 consists of 14 residues. As DNA, the CDR3 is TGTGCCAGCAGCTTGGGGGCCGAAGTGGAGACCCAGTACTTC. The encoded protein is CASSLGAEVETQYF.

Only one count was recorded for this clone. The chain has TRBV12-3 or TRBV12-4 and TRBJ1-5; 9 nucleotides line up with TRBD1. The length of the CDR3 is 12 residues. After removal of 4 bases from V and 12 bases from J, the junction contained 4 bases not matched to a gene. CDR3 in amino acids: CASSWGTGYQHF. The CDR3 DNA is TGTGCCAGCAGTTGGGGGACAGGGTACCAGCATTTT.

This clone was found a few times. This chain uses TRBV5-6 with TRBJ1-4, with 7 bases matching TRBD1. Germline V gene lookup returns CDR1 SGHDT and CDR2 YYEEEE. The CDR3 has 16 amino acids. J was trimmed by 5 bases and V by 4 bases; bases with no gene match: 11. This chain's CDR3 is CASSGLGQLTNEKLFF. Here the CDR3 DNA reads TGTGCCAGCAGCGGACTGGGACAGTTGACAAATGAAAAACTGTTTTTT.

The chain's CDR3 is CASWTVGNTIYF. The CDR3 nucleotides are TGTGCCAGTTGGACAGTCGGAAACACCATATATTTT. The V and J genes are TRBV19 and TRBJ1-3, with D possibly TRBD1 on 6 matching bases. With 8 bases removed from V and 4 bases from J, the gap between germline ends came to 9 bases. There are 12 residues in the CDR3. Germline V gene lookup returns CDR1 LNHDA and CDR2 SQIVND (reference sequence).

The rearrangement uses TRBV19 and TRBJ1-1, with no clear D. V was shortened by 4 bases and J by 8 bases, with 8 bases between the two germline ends. Germline values: CDR1 LNHDA, CDR2 SQIVND (reference sequence). The CDR3 has 11 residues. This CDR3 is CASSTPSEAFF. As DNA, the CDR3 is TGTGCCAGTAGTACCCCCTCGGAAGCTTTCTTT. The variable domain in full, completed from reference TRBV19 and TRBJ1-1, reads DGGITQSPKYLFRKEGQNVTLSCEQNLNHDAMYWYRQDPGQGLRLIYYSQIVNDFQKGDIAEGYSVSREKKESFPLTVTSAQKNPTAFYLCASSTPSEAFFGQGTRLTVV.

This clone showed up just a few times. The J gene is TRBJ1-2, the V gene TRBV6-5; D is unresolved. Trimming took 7 bases from V and 7 from J, leaving 16 bases between them. This CDR3 comprises 13 residues. Germline V gives CDR1 MNHEY, CDR2 SVGAGI. The CDR3 bases are TGTGCCAGCACACGGTTCGGAGGAAGTGGCTACACCTTC. This translates into CASTRFGGSGYTF.